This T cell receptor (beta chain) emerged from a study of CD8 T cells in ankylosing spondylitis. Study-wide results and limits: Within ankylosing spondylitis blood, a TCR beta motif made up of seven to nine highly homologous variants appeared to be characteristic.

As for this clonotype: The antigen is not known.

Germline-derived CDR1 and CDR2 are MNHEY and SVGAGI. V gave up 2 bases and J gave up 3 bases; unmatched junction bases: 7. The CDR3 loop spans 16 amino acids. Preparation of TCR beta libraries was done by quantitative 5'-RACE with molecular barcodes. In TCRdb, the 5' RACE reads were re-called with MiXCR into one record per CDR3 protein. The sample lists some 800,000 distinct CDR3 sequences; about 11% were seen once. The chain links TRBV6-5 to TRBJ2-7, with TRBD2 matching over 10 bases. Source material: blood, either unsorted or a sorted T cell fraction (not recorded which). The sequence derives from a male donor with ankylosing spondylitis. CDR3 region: CASSYGLAGVIYEQYF. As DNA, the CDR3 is TGTGCCAGCAGTTACGGCCTAGCGGGAGTTATCTACGAGCAGTACTTC.